Below are 26 T cell receptor beta chains sequenced from a single sample in a study of PD-1 blockade in classical Hodgkin lymphoma. Sequencing used immunoSEQ multiplex PCR; TCRdb keeps in-frame clones, though not all of them. The sample carries under 80,000 clones, 71% recorded once. Every patient had relapsed following autologous stem cell transplantation, and cohorts differed in brentuximab vedotin exposure. Sequences were derived from peripheral blood mononuclear cells (PBMCs), sampled before the second cycle of nivolumab. The receptors were gathered from a human donor with classical Hodgkin lymphoma.

The sample holds one count of this clone. This sequence joins TRBV5-1 and TRBJ2-7; 10 bases line up with TRBD1. The CDR3 has 15 residues. Germline loops: CDR1 SGHRS, CDR2 YFSETQ. The trim removed 0 bases at V and 6 bases at J, leaving 6 bases unmatched. The chain's CDR3 is CASSLAGTGVGEQYF. DNA for the CDR3: TGCGCCAGCAGCTTGGCCGGGACAGGGGTTGGCGAGCAGTACTTC.

The CDR3 DNA is TGTGCCAGCAGGGGACAGGAGGGGGCCGGGGAAAAACTGTTTTTT. Amino acids: CASRGQEGAGEKLFF. The genes are TRBV2 and TRBJ1-4; TRBD1 matches at 8 bases. The trim removed 6 bases at V and 8 bases at J, leaving 11 bases unmatched. The germline gives CDR1 SNHLY, CDR2 FYNNEI. The CDR3 runs to 15 residues.

The chain links TRBV7-9 to TRBJ2-3; D may be TRBD1 (5 bases). The germline gives CDR1 SEHNR, CDR2 FQNEAQ (reference sequence). Trimming took 5 bases from V and 2 from J, leaving 17 bases between them. The CDR3 has 16 residues. The CDR3 protein is CASSASLQGTTDTQYF. Here the CDR3 DNA reads TGTGCCAGCAGCGCCAGTCTTCAGGGTACCACAGATACGCAGTATTTT.

The rearrangement uses TRBV11-3 and TRBJ2-1; 9 bases are shared with TRBD1. Germline V gives CDR1 SGHNT, CDR2 YENEEA. The CDR3 totals 14 residues. V lost 6 bases and J lost 8; bases outside the gene matches: 8. CDR3 sequence (DNA): TGTGCCAGCAGTATTCTACAGGGGGCTCATGAGCAGTTCTTC. Its translation: CASSILQGAHEQFF.

The chain is built from TRBV25-1 and TRBJ1-4; D ambiguous. Per germline, CDR1 MGHDK and CDR2 SYGVNS. The V and J ends lost 7 bases and 5 bases respectively, with 8 bases between them. CDR3 length: 12 residues. CDR3: CASTRGNEKLFF. The CDR3, as DNA: TGTGCCAGCACCCGGGGAAATGAAAAACTGTTTTTT. The full variable domain, its missing parts supplied by reference TRBV25-1 and TRBJ1-4, is EADIYQTPRYLVIGTGKKITLECSQTMGHDKMYWYQQDPGMELHLIHYSYGVNSTEKGDLSSESTVSRIRTEHFPLTLESARPSHTSQYLCASTRGNEKLFFGSGTQLSVL.

V gene TRBV27 combines with J gene TRBJ2-7, with TRBD2 identical over 12 bases. This CDR3 has 15 amino acids. V dropped 4 bases and J dropped 10; count of bases not matched to a gene: 11. CDR1 is MNHEY, CDR2 SMNVEV, per germline (reference sequence). CDR3 in amino acids: CASSSLLAGGPLQYF. In DNA, the CDR3 is TGTGCCAGCAGTTCACTTCTAGCGGGGGGGCCGCTTCAGTACTTC.

V gene TRBV11-3 combines with J gene TRBJ2-1; 8 bases match TRBD1. Germline assignment: CDR1 SGHNT and CDR2 YENEEA. Trimming removed 6 bases from V and 10 bases from J; junction bases left unmatched: 11. This CDR3 contains 14 residues. This CDR3 reads CASSGDRLSREQFF. DNA of the CDR3: TGTGCCAGCAGTGGGGACAGGCTGTCTCGGGAGCAGTTCTTC. Supplemented by reference TRBV11-3 and TRBJ2-1, the full variable domain reads EAGVVQSPRYKIIEKKQPVAFWCNPISGHNTLYWYLQNLGQGPELLIRYENEEAVDDSQLPKDRFSAERLKGVDSTLKIQPAELGDSAVYLCASSGDRLSREQFFGPGTRLTVL.

The gene calls are TRBV6-5 and TRBJ1-5, with TRBD1 matching 7 bases. Trimming at V came to 6 bases and at J to 8 bases, leaving 7 bases not matched to a gene. The CDR3 has 13 residues. CDR1 is MNHEY and CDR2 is SVGAGI in the germline V gene. CDR3 region: CASRDRVWEPQHF. The DNA for the CDR3 is TGTGCCAGCAGAGACAGGGTTTGGGAGCCCCAGCATTTT.

This clone was detected only a few times. The chain joins TRBV6-1 to TRBJ2-2; D is undetermined. The germline gives CDR1 MNHNS, CDR2 SASEGT. The CDR3 has 13 residues. V lost 3 bases, J lost 6 bases, and 8 bases lay in between. The CDR3 nucleotides read TGTGCCAGCAGTGATGTTGTGGCCGGGGAGCTGTTTTTT. It specifies CASSDVVAGELFF.

The CDR3 is CASSPLGGGSYTF. The CDR3 region has the DNA TGCGCCAGCAGCCCATTAGGGGGGGGCAGCTACACCTTC. The chain couples TRBV4-1 to TRBJ1-2; tentatively, D is TRBD1 (6 bases). The CDR3 is made up of 13 amino acids. Trimming left V 4 bases short and J 9 bases short, with 15 bases between. Germline CDR1 and CDR2: MGHRA and YSYEKL.

The V call is TRBV18, the J call TRBJ1-5; D may be TRBD1 (6 bases). Trimming left V 3 bases short and J 4 bases short, with 13 bases between. Germline V gene sequence: CDR1 KGHSH, CDR2 LQKENI. The CDR3 runs 15 residues. CDR3: CASSPAGAGNQPQHF. DNA for the CDR3: TGTGCCAGCTCACCGGCAGGGGCCGGGAATCAGCCCCAGCATTTT.

This clone was recorded once. This rearrangement joins TRBV5-5 to TRBJ2-1; 9 positions match TRBD2. Trimming took 0 bases from V and 8 from J; bases not matched to a gene: 9. CDR1 is SGHKS and CDR2 is YYEKEE in the germline V gene (reference sequence). The CDR3 spans 16 residues. CDR3 nucleotide sequence: TGTGCCAGCAGCTTGGTGGAGGCGGGGGGGCCCCATGAGCAGTTCTTC. It translates to CASSLVEAGGPHEQFF.

J is TRBJ2-3 and V is TRBV19; D is ambiguous. The V end lost 0 bases, the J end lost 11 bases, and 12 bases lay between the germline ends. From germline, CDR1 is LNHDA and CDR2 SQIVND (reference sequence). The CDR3 spans 13 residues. This CDR3 is CASSIDQGLMQYF. The CDR3 nucleotides read TGTGCCAGTAGTATAGATCAAGGCCTCATGCAGTATTTT.

The chain employs TRBV5-1 and TRBJ2-3; 7 nucleotides agree with TRBD2. After removal of 1 base from V and 1 base from J, the junction contained 3 bases not matched to a gene. This CDR3 comprises 15 residues. CDR1 is SGHRS and CDR2 is YFSETQ in the germline V gene. In nucleotides, the CDR3 is TGCGCCAGCAGCTTGAGCGGGGCGGGCACAGATACGCAGTATTTT. Its translation is CASSLSGAGTDTQYF.

This clone was counted a single time. The V gene is TRBV5-1, the J gene TRBJ2-2; 10 nucleotides agree with TRBD1. The V and J ends lost 4 bases and 5 bases, in that order; junction bases with no gene match: 5. The length of the CDR3 is 15 residues. Germline CDR1 is SGHRS and CDR2 is YFSETQ. The CDR3 bases are TGCGCCAGCAGCCCGATGGGACAGGGGACCGGGGAGCTGTTTTTT. Translated: CASSPMGQGTGELFF.

The J gene is TRBJ2-5, the V gene TRBV10-3, with 7 nucleotides matching TRBD2. The CDR3 sequence is 13 residues long. Germline V lookup: CDR1 ENHRY, CDR2 SYGVKD. The V gene end was trimmed by 9 bases and the J gene end by 5 bases; junction bases not matched to a gene: 9. The CDR3 here is CAMARELEETQYF. The CDR3 nucleotides read TGTGCCATGGCGCGGGAGTTGGAGGAGACCCAGTACTTC.

This clone was recorded a few times. V and J are TRBV28 and TRBJ1-1; TRBD1 is a possible D gene (6 bases). CDR3 length equals 15 residues. V lost 6 bases and J lost 4, with 18 bases in between. Germline CDR1 and CDR2: MDHEN and SYDVKM. CDR3 residues: CASSLQGGRSTEAFF. The CDR3 DNA is TGTGCCAGCAGCCTTCAAGGGGGAAGAAGCACTGAAGCTTTCTTT. The full variable domain, its missing parts supplied by reference TRBV28 and TRBJ1-1, is DVKVTQSSRYLVKRTGEKVFLECVQDMDHENMFWYRQDPGLGLRLIYFSYDVKMKEKGDIPEGYSVSREKKERFSLILESASTNQTSMYLCASSLQGGRSTEAFFGQGTRLTVV.

This chain joins TRBV25-1 and TRBJ1-1; possible D gene TRBD1, 6 bases. In germline, CDR1 is MGHDK, CDR2 SYGVNS. Trimming cost V 1 base and J 4 bases, with 10 bases left between them. The CDR3 sequence is 14 residues long. DNA for the CDR3: TGTGCCAGCAGTGAATTCGGGGGCCCCACTGAAGCTTTCTTT. Amino acid sequence: CASSEFGGPTEAFF.

CDR3 sequence: CSVLRDSFYGYTF. In nucleotides, the CDR3 is TGCAGCGTGCTGCGGGACAGTTTTTATGGCTACACCTTC. The chain is built from TRBV29-1 and TRBJ1-2; 7 bases line up with TRBD1. The V and J ends lost 6 bases and 5 bases, in that order; junction bases with no gene match: 9. Per germline, CDR1 SQVTM and CDR2 ANQGSEA. The CDR3 sequence is 13 residues long.

The chain joins TRBV18 to TRBJ1-1; D is perhaps TRBD1 (5 bases). CDR1 is KGHSH and CDR2 is LQKENI in the germline V gene. V shed 3 bases and J shed 7 bases, with 15 bases lying between them. The CDR3 covers 14 residues. CDR3 protein: CASSPDRRGFEAFF. The CDR3 region has the DNA TGTGCCAGCTCACCCGACCGGAGGGGTTTTGAAGCTTTCTTT.

The V call is TRBV19, the J call TRBJ1-6; no firm D call. Trimming pared 1 base from V and 7 bases from J, leaving 8 bases between. The CDR3 is 14 residues long. Germline CDR1 and CDR2: LNHDA and SQIVND (reference sequence). The DNA of the CDR3 is TGTGCCAGTAGTATAGGTCTGGGGAATTCACCCCTCCACTTT. Its protein is CASSIGLGNSPLHF.

CDR3 bases: TGTGCCAGCAGTTACGCTTCCAGGGTGCTGCGCAATGAGCAGTTCTTC. This codes for CASSYASRVLRNEQFF. The chain combines TRBV6-5 with TRBJ2-1, with a weak D call TRBD1 (5 bases). CDR1 MNHEY and CDR2 SVGAGI come from the germline V gene. The CDR3 extends over 16 amino acids. Trimming removed 2 bases from V and 6 bases from J, with 17 bases in between.

The rearrangement links TRBV7-8 to TRBJ1-1, with D tentatively TRBD1 (5 bases). Trimming pared 1 base from V and 5 bases from J, leaving 8 bases between. Looked up from germline, CDR1 is SGHVS and CDR2 is FQNEAQ. The CDR3 covers 13 residues. The DNA of the CDR3 is TGTGCCAGCAGCTTAGGGACAAGTACTGAAGCTTTCTTT. Its protein is CASSLGTSTEAFF.

This rearrangement joins TRBV2 to TRBJ2-7; D possibly matches TRBD1 or TRBD2 (6 bases each). Trimming removed 8 bases from V and 0 bases from J, with 14 bases in between. Germline V lookup: CDR1 SNHLY, CDR2 FYNNEI. The CDR3 loop spans 14 amino acids. The CDR3 reads CASLWRGSSYEQYF. The CDR3 DNA follows: TGTGCCAGCCTCTGGAGGGGGAGCTCCTACGAGCAGTACTTC.

This clone was observed a few times. The CDR3, as DNA: TGTGCCAGCAGCTCGGACAGGGGGAACTATGGCTACACCTTC. Amino acid sequence: CASSSDRGNYGYTF. V and J are TRBV7-9 and TRBJ1-2; TRBD1 matches 10 bases. The CDR3 spans 14 residues. The germline V gene has CDR1 SEHNR and CDR2 FQNEAQ (reference sequence). The J segment lost 2 bases and the V segment lost 4 bases, leaving 1 base of the junction unmatched.

The rearrangement joins TRBV5-1 to TRBJ2-7, with D tentatively TRBD2 (6 bases). V was pared by 5 bases and J by 7 bases, with 28 bases between. The CDR3 extends over 17 amino acids. Germline-derived CDR1 and CDR2 are SGHRS and YFSETQ. The chain's CDR3 is CASSVGTSRKPREEQYF. The CDR3 DNA reads TGCGCCAGCAGTGTGGGGACCAGCCGGAAGCCCCGGGAGGAGCAGTACTTC.